The text below deals with one T cell receptor beta chain. Its antigen is unknown. The split of CD4+ cells yielded CD45RA+ naive and CD45RA-negative memory subsets. This sample was taken from a study of shared clonotypes between healthy human individuals. Study results and caveats: In a few donors, about 5% of naive CD4 clonotypes appeared in common.

The data were produced by immunoSEQ multiplex PCR, yet TCRdb's version contains in-frame clones alone and is incomplete. Of over a million clones in the sample, approximately 96% were seen once. From germline, CDR1 is MNHNY and CDR2 SVGAGI (reference sequence). The V and J ends lost 2 bases and 4 bases respectively, with 5 bases between them. This CDR3 has 12 residues. The sequenced sample consisted of naive CD4+ T cells sorted from blood. Subset: CD45RA+ positively selected. The clonotype was recovered from a young man in good health. The chain carries TRBV6-6 and TRBJ1-1; D call uncertain. The CDR3, as DNA: TGTGCCAGCAGTTACAAGGGCACTGAAGCTTTCTTT. Translated: CASSYKGTEAFF.